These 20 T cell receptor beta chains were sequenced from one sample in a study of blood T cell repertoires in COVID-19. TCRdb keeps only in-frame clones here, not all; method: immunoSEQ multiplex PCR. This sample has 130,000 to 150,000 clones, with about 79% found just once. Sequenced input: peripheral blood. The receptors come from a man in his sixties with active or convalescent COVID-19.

In DNA form, the CDR3 reads TGTGCCAGCAGTTTGGAGGGGGCGGGGGAGCAGTACTTC. It specifies CASSLEGAGEQYF. The chain uses TRBV12-3 or TRBV12-4 and TRBJ2-7; TRBD1 is a possible D gene (7 bases). The CDR3 runs to 13 residues. V lost 3 bases and J lost 7, with 13 bases in between.

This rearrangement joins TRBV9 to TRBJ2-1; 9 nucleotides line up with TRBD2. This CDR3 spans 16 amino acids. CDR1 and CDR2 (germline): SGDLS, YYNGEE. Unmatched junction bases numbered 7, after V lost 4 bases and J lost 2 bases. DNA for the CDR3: TGTGCCAGCAGCCCCGCGGGGGGGACAACCTACAATGAGCAGTTCTTC. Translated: CASSPAGGTTYNEQFF.

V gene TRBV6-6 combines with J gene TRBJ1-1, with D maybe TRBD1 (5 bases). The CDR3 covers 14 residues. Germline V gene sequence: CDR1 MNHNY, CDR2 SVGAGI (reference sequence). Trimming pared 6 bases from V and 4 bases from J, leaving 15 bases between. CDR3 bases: TGTGCCAGCAGCTACCGATTAGGGGCCACTGAAGCTTTCTTT. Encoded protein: CASSYRLGATEAFF.

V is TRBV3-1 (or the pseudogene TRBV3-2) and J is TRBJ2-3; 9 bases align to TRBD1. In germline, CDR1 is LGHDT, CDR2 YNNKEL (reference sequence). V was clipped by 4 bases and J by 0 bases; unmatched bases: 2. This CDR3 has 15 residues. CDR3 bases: TGTGCCAGCAGCCTCGGGACAGGGAGCACAGATACGCAGTATTTT. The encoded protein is CASSLGTGSTDTQYF.

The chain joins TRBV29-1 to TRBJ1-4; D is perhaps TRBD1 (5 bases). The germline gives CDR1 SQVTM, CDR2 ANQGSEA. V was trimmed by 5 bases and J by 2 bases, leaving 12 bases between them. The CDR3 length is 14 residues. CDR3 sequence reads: CSVKQGTTNEKLFF. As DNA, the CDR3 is TGCAGCGTTAAGCAGGGTACGACTAATGAAAAACTGTTTTTT. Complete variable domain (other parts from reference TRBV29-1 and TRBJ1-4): SAVISQKPSRDICQRGTSLTIQCQVDSQVTMMFWYRQQPGQSLTLIATANQGSEATYESGFVIDKFPISRPNLTFSTLTVSNMSPEDSSIYLCSVKQGTTNEKLFFGSGTQLSVL.

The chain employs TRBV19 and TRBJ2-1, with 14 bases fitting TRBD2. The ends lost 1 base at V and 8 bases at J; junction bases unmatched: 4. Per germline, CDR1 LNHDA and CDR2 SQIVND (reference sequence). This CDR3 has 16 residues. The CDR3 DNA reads TGTGCCAGTAGTATAGGTCTGGGACTAGCGGGAGATGAGCAGTTCTTC. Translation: CASSIGLGLAGDEQFF.

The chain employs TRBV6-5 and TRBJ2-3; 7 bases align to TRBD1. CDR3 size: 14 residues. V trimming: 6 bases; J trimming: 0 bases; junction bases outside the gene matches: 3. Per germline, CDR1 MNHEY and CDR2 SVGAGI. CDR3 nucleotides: TGTGCCAGCAGACGGGACAGAAGCACAGATACGCAGTATTTT. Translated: CASRRDRSTDTQYF.

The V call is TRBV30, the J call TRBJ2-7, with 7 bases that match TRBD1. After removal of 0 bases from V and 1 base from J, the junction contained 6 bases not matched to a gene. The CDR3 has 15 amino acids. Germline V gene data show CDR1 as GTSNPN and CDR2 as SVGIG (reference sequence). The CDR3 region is CAWSVGAGGSYEQYF. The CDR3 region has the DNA TGTGCCTGGAGTGTAGGGGCAGGGGGATCCTACGAGCAGTACTTC. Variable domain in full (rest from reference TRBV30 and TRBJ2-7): SQTIHQWPATLVQPVGSPLSLECTVEGTSNPNLYWYRQAAGRGLQLLFYSVGIGQISSEVPQNLSASRPQDRQFILSSKKLLLSDSGFYLCAWSVGAGGSYEQYFGPGTRLTVT.

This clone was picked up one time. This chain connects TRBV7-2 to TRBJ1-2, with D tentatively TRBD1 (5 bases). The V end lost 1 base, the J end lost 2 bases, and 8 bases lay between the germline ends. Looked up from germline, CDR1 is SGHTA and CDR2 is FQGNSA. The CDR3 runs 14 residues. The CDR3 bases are TGTGCCAGCAGCTTAGGGGGCGCGAACTATGGCTACACCTTC. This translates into CASSLGGANYGYTF.

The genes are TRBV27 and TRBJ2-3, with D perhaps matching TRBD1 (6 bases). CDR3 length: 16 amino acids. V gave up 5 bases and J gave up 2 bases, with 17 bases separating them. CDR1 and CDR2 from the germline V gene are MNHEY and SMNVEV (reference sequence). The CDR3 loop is CASSEPGQLITDTQYF. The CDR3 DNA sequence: TGTGCCAGCAGTGAGCCGGGACAACTAATCACAGATACGCAGTATTTT.

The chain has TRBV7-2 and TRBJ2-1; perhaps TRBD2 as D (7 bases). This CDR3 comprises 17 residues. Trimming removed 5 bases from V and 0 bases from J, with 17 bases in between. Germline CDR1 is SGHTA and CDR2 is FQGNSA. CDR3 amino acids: CASSPWGGGGSYNEQFF. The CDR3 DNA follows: TGTGCCAGCAGCCCCTGGGGGGGCGGGGGCTCCTACAATGAGCAGTTCTTC. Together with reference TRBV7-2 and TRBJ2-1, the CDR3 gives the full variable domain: GAGVSQSPSNKVTEKGKDVELRCDPISGHTALYWYRQSLGQGLEFLIYFQGNSAPDKSGLPSDRFSAERTGGSVSTLTIQRTQQEDSAVYLCASSPWGGGGSYNEQFFGPGTRLTVL.

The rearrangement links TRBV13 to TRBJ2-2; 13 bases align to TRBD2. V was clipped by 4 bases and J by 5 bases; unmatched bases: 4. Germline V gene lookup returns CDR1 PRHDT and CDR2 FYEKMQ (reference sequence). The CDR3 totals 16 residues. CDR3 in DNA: TGTGCCAGCAGCTCCCAGGGACTAGCGGGAACCGGGGAGCTGTTTTTT. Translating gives CASSSQGLAGTGELFF.

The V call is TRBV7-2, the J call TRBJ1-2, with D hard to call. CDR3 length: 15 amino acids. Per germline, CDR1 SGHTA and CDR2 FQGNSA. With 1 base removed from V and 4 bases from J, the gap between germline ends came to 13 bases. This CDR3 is CASSLGFASTYGYTF. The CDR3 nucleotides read TGTGCCAGCAGCTTAGGGTTTGCGTCAACCTATGGCTACACCTTC.

CDR3 amino acids: CASSFAVQETQYF. As DNA, the CDR3 is TGTGCCAGCAGTTTCGCAGTCCAAGAGACCCAGTACTTC. The V call is TRBV28, the J call TRBJ2-5; the D is unclear. CDR1 is MDHEN, CDR2 SYDVKM, per germline. The V end was cut by 3 bases, the J end by 1 base, with 6 bases between. CDR3 length equals 13 residues.

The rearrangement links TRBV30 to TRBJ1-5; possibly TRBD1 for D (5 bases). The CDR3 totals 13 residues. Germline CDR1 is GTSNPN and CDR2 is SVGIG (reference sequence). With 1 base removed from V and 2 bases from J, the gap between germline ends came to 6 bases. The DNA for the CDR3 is TGTGCCTGGAGTGAACAGGGCAATCAGCCCCAGCATTTT. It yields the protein CAWSEQGNQPQHF.

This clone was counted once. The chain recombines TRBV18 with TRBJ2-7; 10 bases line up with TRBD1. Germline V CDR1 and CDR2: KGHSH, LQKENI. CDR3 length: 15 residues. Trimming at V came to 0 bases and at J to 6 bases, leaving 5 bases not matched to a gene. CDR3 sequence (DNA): TGTGCCAGCTCACCACCGAGCCGACAGGGGGCCGAGCAGTACTTC. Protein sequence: CASSPPSRQGAEQYF.

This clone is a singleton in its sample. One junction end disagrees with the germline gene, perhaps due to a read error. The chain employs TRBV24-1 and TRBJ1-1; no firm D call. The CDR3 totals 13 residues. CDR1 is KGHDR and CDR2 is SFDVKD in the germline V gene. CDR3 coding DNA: TGTGCCACCAGTAATTTCACGGGTCGGGAAGCTTTCTTT. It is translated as CATSNFTGREAFF.

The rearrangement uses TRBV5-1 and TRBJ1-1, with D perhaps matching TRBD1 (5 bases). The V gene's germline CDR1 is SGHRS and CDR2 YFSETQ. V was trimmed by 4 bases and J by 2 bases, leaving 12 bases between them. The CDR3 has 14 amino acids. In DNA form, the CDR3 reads TGCGCCAGCAGCCCGACAGAGATAAACACTGAAGCTTTCTTT. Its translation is CASSPTEINTEAFF. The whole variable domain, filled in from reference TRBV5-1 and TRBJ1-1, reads KAGVTQTPRYLIKTRGQQVTLSCSPISGHRSVSWYQQTPGQGLQFLFEYFSETQRNKGNFPGRFSGRQFSNSRSEMNVSTLELGDSALYLCASSPTEINTEAFFGQGTRLTVV.

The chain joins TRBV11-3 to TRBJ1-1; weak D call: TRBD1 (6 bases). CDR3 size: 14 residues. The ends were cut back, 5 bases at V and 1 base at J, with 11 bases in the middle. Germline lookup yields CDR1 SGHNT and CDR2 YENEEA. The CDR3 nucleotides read TGTGCCAGCAGCAGAACACAGGGGAACACTGAAGCTTTCTTT. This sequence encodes CASSRTQGNTEAFF.

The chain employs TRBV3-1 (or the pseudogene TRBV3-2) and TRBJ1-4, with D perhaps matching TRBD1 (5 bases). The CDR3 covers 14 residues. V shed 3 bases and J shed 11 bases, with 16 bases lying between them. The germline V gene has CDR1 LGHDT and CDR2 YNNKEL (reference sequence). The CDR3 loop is CASSQGLPTDKLFF. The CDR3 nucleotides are TGTGCCAGCAGCCAGGGGCTTCCCACGGACAAACTGTTTTTT.